The 15 T cell receptor beta chains in this list originate from one sample, sequenced in a study of monozygotic twins with inflammatory bowel disease. Reprocessing the 5' RACE reads, TCRdb reports a single entry for every CDR3 protein and omits DNA. The ten top clones account for 2.5% to 3%, within a sample of more than 300,000 distinct CDR3 sequences. The sample comprised blood. These receptors were taken from a human donor with ulcerative colitis or Crohn's disease, or a healthy co-twin of an affected twin (not recorded which).

The genes are TRBV29-1 and TRBJ1-2. Germline V gives CDR1 SQVTM, CDR2 ANQGSEA. The CDR3 consists of 11 residues. Here the CDR3 reads CSVGSVSGYTF.

This chain joins TRBV5-1 and TRBJ2-1; TCRdb's D call of TRBD1 is untestable without DNA. CDR1 is SGHRS, CDR2 YFSETQ, per germline. The CDR3 runs to 12 residues. CDR3 residues: CASRLDSNEQFF.

The chain's CDR3 is CASSLRTSVDTQYF. The rearrangement uses TRBV7-2 and TRBJ2-3; there is no DNA to check the TCRdb D call of TRBD2. Germline CDR1 and CDR2: SGHTA and FQGNSA. This CDR3 region has 14 residues.

The chain combines TRBV7-9 with TRBJ2-6. Germline CDR1 reads SEHNR; CDR2 reads FQNEAQ (reference sequence). The CDR3 contains 14 residues. The CDR3 reads CALSTTSGANVLTF.

The rearrangement uses TRBV6-5 and TRBJ1-4; the TRBD1 assignment by TCRdb is unverifiable without DNA. This CDR3 region has 15 residues. Germline lookup yields CDR1 MNHEY and CDR2 SVGAGI. The CDR3 loop is CASSFDRDLILRLFF.

The chain recombines TRBV4-1 with TRBJ2-3. The V gene's germline CDR1 is MGHRA and CDR2 YSYEKL. The CDR3 is 14 amino acids. The chain's CDR3 is CASSQEMVTDTKYF.

CDR3 residues: CASSIRNYEQYF. The chain uses TRBV28 and TRBJ2-7. The CDR3 spans 12 residues. The germline CDR1 and CDR2 sequences are MDHEN and SYDVKM.

The gene calls are TRBV7-3 and TRBJ2-3; TCRdb reports TRBD2, a call that lacks DNA to check it against. CDR1 is SGHTA and CDR2 is FQGTGA in the germline V gene. There are 17 residues in the CDR3. CDR3 amino acids: CASSLSPSGGAVDTQYF.

The chain joins TRBV5-1 to TRBJ2-5; TCRdb indicates TRBD2, and absent DNA this call remains unverified. Per the germline V gene, CDR1 is SGHRS and CDR2 is YFSETQ. The CDR3 contains 16 residues. CDR3 residues: CASSLDAGGRQETQYF.

This rearrangement joins TRBV5-1 to TRBJ2-3. The CDR3 spans 14 residues. The germline CDR1 and CDR2 sequences are SGHRS and YFSETQ. The CDR3 reads CASSLVSHTDTQYF.

CDR3: CASTREETQYF. The gene calls are TRBV12-3 or TRBV12-4 and TRBJ2-5. CDR3 length: 11 residues.

This sequence joins TRBV11-2 and TRBJ1-1; TCRdb returns TRBD1, unconfirmable since there is no DNA. Germline assignment: CDR1 SGHAT and CDR2 FQNNGV. The CDR3 extends over 14 amino acids. The CDR3 here is CASSLATGGAEAFF.

The V gene is TRBV19, the J gene TRBJ1-5; TCRdb reports TRBD1, a call that lacks DNA to check it against. The CDR3 consists of 14 residues. Germline CDR1 is LNHDA and CDR2 is SQIVND (reference sequence). CDR3 region: CASSPGIRNQPQHF.

The rearrangement links TRBV20-1 to TRBJ1-3. Germline CDR1 and CDR2: DFQATT and SNEGSKA (reference sequence). The CDR3 consists of 15 residues. CDR3 sequence: CSARAGTWAGNTIYF.

This chain connects TRBV18 to TRBJ1-3; TCRdb picks TRBD1, but there is no DNA to check that call. The germline V gene encodes CDR1 KGHSH and CDR2 LQKENI. This CDR3 comprises 16 residues. CDR3 region: CASSPVVSGSGNTIYF.